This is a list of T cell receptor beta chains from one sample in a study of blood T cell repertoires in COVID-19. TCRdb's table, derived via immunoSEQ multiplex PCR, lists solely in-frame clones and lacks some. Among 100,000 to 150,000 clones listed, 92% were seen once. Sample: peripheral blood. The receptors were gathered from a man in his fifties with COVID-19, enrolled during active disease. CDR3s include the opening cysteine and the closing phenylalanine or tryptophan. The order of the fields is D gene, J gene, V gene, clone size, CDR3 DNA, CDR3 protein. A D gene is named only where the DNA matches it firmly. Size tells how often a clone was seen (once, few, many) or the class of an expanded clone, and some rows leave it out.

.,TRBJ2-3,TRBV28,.,TGTGCCAGCAGTTTATTTGGCGACAGACGCACAGATACGCAGTATTTT,CASSLFGDRRTDTQYF
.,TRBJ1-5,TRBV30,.,TGTGCCTGGAGCCAGGGACACCGACTCAATCAGCCCCAGCATTTT,CAWSQGHRLNQPQHF
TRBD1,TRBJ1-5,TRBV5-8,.,TGTGCCAGCAGCTTGAGACAGGGTCCCAATCAGCCCCAGCATTTT,CASSLRQGPNQPQHF
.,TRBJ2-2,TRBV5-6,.,TGTGCCAGCAGCTTGAACGCAGGGAACACCGGGGAGCTGTTTTTT,CASSLNAGNTGELFF
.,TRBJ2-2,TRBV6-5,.,TGTGCCAGCAGCCAAGACTGGACAACCGGGGAGCTGTTTTTT,CASSQDWTTGELFF
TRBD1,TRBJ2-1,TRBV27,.,TGTGCCAGCTGGGACAGGGGGCTCTACAATGAGCAGTTCTTC,CASWDRGLYNEQFF
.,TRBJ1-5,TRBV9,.,TGTGCCAGCAGCCCTCAGGATGGTCAGCCCCAGCATTTT,CASSPQDGQPQHF
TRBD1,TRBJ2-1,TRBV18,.,TGTGCCAGCTCACCTAACAGGGGCAATGAGCAGTTCTTC,CASSPNRGNEQFF
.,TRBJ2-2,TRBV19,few,TGTGCCAGTGCGGACAGATGGGGCACCGGGGAGCTGTTTTTT,CASADRWGTGELFF
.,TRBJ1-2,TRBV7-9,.,TGTGCCAGCAGCCACTTCCAGGGTCCGGTTAACTATGGCTACACCTTC,CASSHFQGPVNYGYTF
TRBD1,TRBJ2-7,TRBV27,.,TGTGCCAGCAGTTTAATCGGGACAGAGGTACCCTACGAGCAGTACTTC,CASSLIGTEVPYEQYF
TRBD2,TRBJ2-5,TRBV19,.,TGTGCCAGTAGGGAGACTAGCGGGAGGGAGACCCAGTACTTC,CASRETSGRETQYF
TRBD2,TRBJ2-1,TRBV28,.,TGTGCCAGCAGTTTTATCGGAGCGGGGAAAAATGAGCAGTTCTTC,CASSFIGAGKNEQFF
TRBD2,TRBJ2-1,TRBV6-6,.,TGTGCCAGCAAACTAGCGGGAGGGCCAGGTGAGCAGTTCTTC,CASKLAGGPGEQFF
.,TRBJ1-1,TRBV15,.,TGTGCCACCAGCAGAGTTCACGGACAGTCGAACACTGAAGCTTTCTTT,CATSRVHGQSNTEAFF
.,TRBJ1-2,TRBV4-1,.,TGCGCCAGCAGCCAAGATACTCGCTACACCTTC,CASSQDTRYTF
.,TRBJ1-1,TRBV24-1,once,TGTGCCACCAGTGATTTGACAGGGAAGGCTTTCTTT,CATSDLTGKAFF
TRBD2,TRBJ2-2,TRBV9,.,TGTGCCAGCAGCCGTTTAAGTCTGCTCTTGACTAGCGGGAGAGGCACCGGGGAGCTGTTTTTT,CASSRLSLLLTSGRGTGELFF
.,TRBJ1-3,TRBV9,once,TGTGCCAGCACCCGGGACATTCCCTCTGGAAACACCATATATTTT,CASTRDIPSGNTIYF
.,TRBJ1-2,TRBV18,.,TGTGCCAGCTCACCACGGTCGGAGGGAACTAACTATGGCTACACCTTC,CASSPRSEGTNYGYTF
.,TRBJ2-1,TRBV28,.,TGTGCCAGCAGTTCCCTCCGTGAGCAGTTCTTC,CASSSLREQFF
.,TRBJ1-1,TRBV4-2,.,TGTGCCAGCAGCCAAAGGTTCCTTCTAGACAGGCCGAACACTGAAGCTTTCTTT,CASSQRFLLDRPNTEAFF